This TCR beta chain was retrieved from a study of shared clonotypes between healthy human individuals. About this clone: Antigen specificity is unknown.

The unsorted samples took around 93 million PBMCs to get genomic DNA. Study findings and constraints: Only blood samples were collected, and tissue repertoires likely differ.

From germline, CDR1 is SEHNR and CDR2 FQNEAQ (reference sequence). This CDR3 contains 13 residues. Unmatched junction bases numbered 6, after V lost 8 bases and J lost 6 bases. Ten immunoSEQ deep assay plates held the unsorted PBMC DNA. Data came from immunoSEQ multiplex PCR; TCRdb stores just in-frame clones and leaves some out. The sample lists a few hundred thousand clones, around 78% occurring once. This receptor was taken from a woman aged 40 to 50 in good health. Some clones in this sample may be carry-over from other donors' samples. The rearrangement uses TRBV7-9 and TRBJ1-1; the match to TRBD1 covers 10 bases. Input material: PBMCs. The CDR3 loop reads CASAGQGDPEAFF. The DNA of the CDR3 is TGTGCCAGCGCAGGACAGGGGGACCCTGAAGCTTTCTTT.